These T cell receptor beta chains were read from a single sample in a study of metastatic and nonmetastatic thyroid tumors. TCRdb re-analyzed the PCR reads using MiXCR. The sample records over 10,000 clones, roughly 30% being singletons. Sample: tumor tissue. The receptors come from a female donor with papillary thyroid cancer or a benign thyroid nodule (not recorded which). Some clones in this sample may be carry-over from other donors' samples. The CDR3 runs from the conserved cysteine through the conserved F or W. A D gene is named only where the DNA matches it firmly. For some rows the clone size is stated as once, few or many, or as a class when expanded; others skip it.

V	J	size	D	DNA	CDR3
TRBV11-2	TRBJ2-7	.	.	TGTGCCAGCAGCTTATTATGGGGCGCGAGCTCCTACGAGCAGTACTTC	CASSLLWGASSYEQYF
TRBV24-1	TRBJ2-1	few	TRBD2	TGTGCCACCAGTGATTCGACTAGCGGGCCGCAGTTCTTC	CATSDSTSGPQFF
TRBV6-2/TRBV6-3	TRBJ1-5	few	.	TGTGCCAGCAGTTACGAAGGCAGGGAAGCGGTGGAGCCCCAGCATTTT	CASSYEGREAVEPQHF
TRBV25-1	TRBJ1-5	medium-sized	.	TGTGCCAGCAGTGATGCGGGCAATCAGCCCCAGCATTTT	CASSDAGNQPQHF
TRBV5-6	TRBJ2-5	many	TRBD1	TGTGCCAGCAGCTCGGAACAGGGGTGGGAAGAGACCCAGTACTTC	CASSSEQGWEETQYF
TRBV30	TRBJ2-7	.	.	TGTGCCTGGGCGGGTGAGACTAGAGGGAGTTACTTC	CAWAGETRGSYF
TRBV27	TRBJ1-1	few	TRBD1	TGTGCCAGCAGTTACTCTTCGGCGGAGGGGGCGCCGGGCACTGAAGCTTTCTTT	CASSYSSAEGAPGTEAFF
TRBV19	TRBJ1-1	few	.	TGTGCCAGTAGTATCTATGGAAACACTGAAGCTTCCTTT	CASSIYGNTEASF
TRBV6-5	TRBJ1-1	few	TRBD1	TGTGCCAGCAGTTACTACCCAAAAATAAGGACAGGGGGAGGGGGAGCTTTCTTT	CASSYYPKIRTGGGGAFF
TRBV27	TRBJ2-2	few	TRBD2	TGTGCCAGCAGTCCGCTAGCGGAGAGGAACACTGGGGAGCTGTTTTTT	CASSPLAERNTGELFF
TRBV30	TRBJ2-7	many	.	TGTGCCTGGGGCCACAGCGGCCTCACTTCCTACGAGCAGTACTTC	CAWGHSGLTSYEQYF
TRBV9	TRBJ2-4	many	.	TGTGCCAGCAGCGTAGATCCGGGGACACTCACCAAAAACATTCAGTACTTC	CASSVDPGTLTKNIQYF
TRBV20-1	TRBJ2-5	many	.	TGCAGTGCTAGAGAGGATCGGGGCTCGGCGACCCAGTACTTC	CSAREDRGSATQYF
TRBV29-1	TRBJ1-2	medium-sized	.	TGCAGCGTTGATGAAGCGGGGAAAGCTAACTATGGCTACACCTTC	CSVDEAGKANYGYTF
TRBV27	TRBJ1-1	few	.	TGTGCCAGCAGTTTGACAGGCATGAACACTGAAGCTTTCTTT	CASSLTGMNTEAFF